A selection of T cell receptor beta chains follows, all from one sample in a study of human T cells and chemical hapten exposure. Via MiXCR, TCRdb re-called the 5' RACE reads, giving one row per CDR3 protein. The sample has 81,000 or so distinct CDR3 sequences; more than 7.5% are singletons. Source of these receptors: a male donor in good health. Each CDR3 is given with its conserved first and last residue. The D gene is left open where the match is weak. For some rows the clone size is stated as once, few or many, or as a class when expanded; others skip it.

TRBD2 14 TRBJ2-2 TRBV29-1 NA TGCAGCGTTGCGCGGGAGGGCCGTACCGGGGAGCTGTTTTTT CSVAREGRTGELFF
NA 15 TRBJ1-4 TRBV20-1 few TGCAGTGCCATGGACGGCGGGGGAACTAATGAAAAACTGTTTTTT CSAMDGGGTNEKLFF
NA 13 TRBJ2-2 TRBV5-4 NA TGTGCCAGCAGCTTCAGCGCGGCCGGGGAGCTGTTTTTT CASSFSAAGELFF
NA 14 TRBJ1-1 TRBV4-2 many TGTGCCAGCAGCCAAGATGGGGGGAGTGTTGAAGCTTTCTTT CASSQDGGSVEAFF
TRBD1 16 TRBJ1-4 TRBV28 many TGTGCCAGCAGACTCCGGGACAGGGCGGATAATGAAAAACTGTTTTTT CASRLRDRADNEKLFF
NA 16 TRBJ2-3 TRBV11-2 NA TGTGCCAGCAGCTTAGACGGGGTCCTAAGCACAGATACGCAGTATTTT CASSLDGVLSTDTQYF
NA 15 TRBJ1-2 TRBV4-1 few TGCGCCAGCAGCCAAACCCCTGACGGGGGCTATGGCTACACCTTC CASSQTPDGGYGYTF
NA 14 TRBJ1-1 TRBV5-4 few TGTGCCAGCAGCTTGGTCACAGGGAACACTGAAGCTTTCTTT CASSLVTGNTEAFF
NA 14 TRBJ1-1 TRBV10-3 NA TGTGCCATCAGTGATGGAGGGGATGACACTGAAGCTTTCTTT CAISDGGDDTEAFF
TRBD1 13 TRBJ1-5 TRBV6-5 many TGTGCCGTTGGAACAGGGGATGTGCAGCCCCAGCATTTT CAVGTGDVQPQHF
NA 14 TRBJ2-7 TRBV12-3/TRBV12-4 many TGTGCCAGCAGCCCCCTCGGGGTCCTCTACGAGCAGTACTTC CASSPLGVLYEQYF
TRBD2 15 TRBJ2-5 TRBV5-1 NA TGCGCCAGCAGCTTGGCCCGAGCGGGAGCAGAGACCCAGTACTTC CASSLARAGAETQYF
NA 15 TRBJ2-7 TRBV14 few TGTGCCAGCAGCTATACAGGGTACCCCTCCTACGAGCAGTACTTC CASSYTGYPSYEQYF
NA 13 TRBJ2-5 TRBV12-3/TRBV12-4 many TGTGCCAGCAGTTTACCGGAGGGGGAGACCCAGTACTTC CASSLPEGETQYF
NA 16 TRBJ2-6 TRBV3-1 many TGTGCCAGCAGCCAGGGTTCCCCGGGTGGGGCCAACGTCCTGACTTTC CASSQGSPGGANVLTF
TRBD1 14 TRBJ1-1 TRBV7-2 few TGTGCCAGCAGCCCGACAGGGCTGAGCACTGAAGCTTTCTTT CASSPTGLSTEAFF
NA 16 TRBJ2-3 TRBV3-1 many TGTGCCAGCAGCCAAGCAGGAGGGGGGGGCACAGATACGCAGTATTTT CASSQAGGGGTDTQYF
TRBD2 15 TRBJ2-1 TRBV6-4 medium-sized TGTGCCAGCAGTGACTCTAGCGGGGGCCTGTCGGTGCAGTTCTTC CASSDSSGGLSVQFF
NA 14 TRBJ2-3 TRBV7-2 few TGTGCCAGCAGCTTAGTAGCAGACACAGATACGCAGTATTTT CASSLVADTDTQYF
NA 11 TRBJ1-1 TRBV10-3 many TGTGCCATCAGTTCGAACACTGAAGCTTTCTTT CAISSNTEAFF
NA 16 TRBJ2-1 TRBV3-2 many TGTGCCAGCAGCCAAGAGTGCGGGGGGGACTACAATGAGCAGTTCTTC CASSQECGGDYNEQFF
NA 11 TRBJ2-1 TRBV20-1 many TGCAGTGCTGTCTACCCTAATGAGCAGTTCTTC CSAVYPNEQFF
NA 13 TRBJ2-1 TRBV11-1 few TGTGCCAGCAGCTTAGCTAGATATTCTGAGCAGTTCTTC CASSLARYSEQFF
NA 14 TRBJ2-7 TRBV20-1 NA TGCAGTGCTACAAACCGGGACTCTACCTACGAGCAGTACTTC CSATNRDSTYEQYF
NA 14 TRBJ2-7 TRBV5-1 NA TGCGCCAGCAGCTGGACAGATTTATCCTACGAGCAGTACTTC CASSWTDLSYEQYF
TRBD2 15 TRBJ2-7 TRBV4-1 many TGCGCCAGCAGCCATCTAGCGGGGGGAGCCTACGAGCAGTACTTC CASSHLAGGAYEQYF
TRBD1 15 TRBJ2-3 TRBV5-1 NA TGCGCCAGCAGTTATGATGACAGGGACACAGATACGCAGTATTTT CASSYDDRDTDTQYF
NA 11 TRBJ2-1 TRBV2 many TGTGCCAGCAGTTATTACAATGAGCAGTTCTTC CASSYYNEQFF
NA 18 TRBJ1-2 TRBV20-1 many TGCAGTGCTAGAGCCATCTCAGGCGACCAACTCTCTAACTATGGCTACACCTTC CSARAISGDQLSNYGYTF
NA 11 TRBJ2-7 TRBV29-1 NA TGCAGCGTCTTGGGGTCCTACGAGCAGTACTTC CSVLGSYEQYF
TRBD2 18 TRBJ2-3 TRBV7-2 many TGTGCCAGCAGCTTAGTGGGGACTAGCGGGGGTCGGACAGATACGCAGTATTTT CASSLVGTSGGRTDTQYF
NA 14 TRBJ1-4 TRBV3-1 NA TGTGCCAGCAGCGTACGCCAAGGAAAAGAAAAACTGTTTTTT CASSVRQGKEKLFF
NA 15 TRBJ1-5 TRBV2 few TGTGCCAGCAGTGAAGCGGCGGAACCCAATCAGCCCCAGCATTTT CASSEAAEPNQPQHF
NA 14 TRBJ2-5 TRBV2 few TGTGCCAGCATGCCGTTCGACACCCAAGAGACCCAGTACTTC CASMPFDTQETQYF
NA 18 TRBJ2-3 TRBV6-1 many TGTGCCAGCAGTGTCGGGGGAGCTTGGCAAGGGAGCACAGATACGCAGTATTTT CASSVGGAWQGSTDTQYF
NA 18 TRBJ2-5 TRBV7-6 many TGTGCCAGCAGCTTAGCGCGCACGTTTTCAGGAGGGGCAGAGACCCAGTACTTC CASSLARTFSGGAETQYF
TRBD2 15 TRBJ2-3 TRBV15 few TGTGCCACCAGCAAGACTAGCGGGGCCCTTGATACGCAGTATTTT CATSKTSGALDTQYF
NA 14 TRBJ2-3 TRBV6-1 many TGTGCCAGCGTGGACATGTCACTCACAGATACGCAGTATTTT CASVDMSLTDTQYF
NA 15 TRBJ1-5 TRBV7-2 NA TGTGCCAGCAGCTCAACAGGGAATAGCAATCAGCCCCAGCATTTT CASSSTGNSNQPQHF
TRBD2 16 TRBJ2-5 TRBV4-3 many TGCGCCAGCAGCCAAGGATGGGGGAGGGATGGGGAGACCCAGTACTTC CASSQGWGRDGETQYF
TRBD1 16 TRBJ2-7 TRBV7-8 few TGTGCCAGCAGCTTAGCGGGGAGAGGACAGGCCTACGAGCAGTACTTC CASSLAGRGQAYEQYF
NA 15 TRBJ1-5 TRBV12-3/TRBV12-4 NA TGTGCCAGCAAACCGAGGGGAAATAGCAATCAGCCCCAGCATTTT CASKPRGNSNQPQHF
NA 17 TRBJ2-3 TRBV5-1 many TGCGCCAGCAGCCCATTTGCGGGACAGCTTAGCACAGATACGCAGTATTTT CASSPFAGQLSTDTQYF
TRBD1 14 TRBJ2-3 TRBV6-2/TRBV6-3 many TGTGCCAGCAGTCCCGGACAGGTCACAGATACGCAGTATTTT CASSPGQVTDTQYF
NA 14 TRBJ1-2 TRBV3-1 NA TGTGCCAGCAGCCAAGCTAATGGAGGCTATGGCTACACCTTC CASSQANGGYGYTF
NA 15 TRBJ2-2 TRBV6-6 many TGTGCCAGCAGCAAGAGGTCCGCGAACACCGGGGAGCTGTTTTTT CASSKRSANTGELFF
TRBD1 14 TRBJ2-7 TRBV6-5 few TGTGCCAGCAGTTCCCGGAGACAGGGGAACGAGCAGTACTTC CASSSRRQGNEQYF
NA 15 TRBJ2-3 TRBV27 many TGTGCCAGCAGTTCGCTTTTGGGCAGCACAGATACGCAGTATTTT CASSSLLGSTDTQYF
NA 19 TRBJ1-5 TRBV6-4 many TGTGCCAGCAGTGTTGAAACGGGACATAGTTTACATTTGAATCAGCCCCAGCATTTT CASSVETGHSLHLNQPQHF
TRBD1 15 TRBJ2-1 TRBV12-3/TRBV12-4 few TGTGCCAGCAGGGGGGACAGGGGTTATTCGAATGAGCAGTTCTTC CASRGDRGYSNEQFF
NA 16 TRBJ1-4 TRBV3-1 few TGTGCCAGCAGCCAAGGCTGGGCAGGCAGTAATGAAAAACTGTTTTTT CASSQGWAGSNEKLFF
TRBD2 17 TRBJ2-2 TRBV6-2/TRBV6-3 many TGTGCCAGCAGTTTAAGAAGAGCGGGGGGACACACCGGGGAGCTGTTTTTT CASSLRRAGGHTGELFF
NA 12 TRBJ2-7 TRBV29-1 many TGCAGCGCCCGGGACACCTCCTACGAGCAGTACTTC CSARDTSYEQYF
TRBD1 17 TRBJ2-6 TRBV4-3 many TGCGCCAGCAGCCCGTGGACAGGGTCTTCCGGGGCCAACGTCCTGACTTTC CASSPWTGSSGANVLTF
NA 16 TRBJ2-1 TRBV20-1 many TGCAGTGCTAGAGATCTGGCGGGGAGCGTTTTAAATGAGCAGTTCTTC CSARDLAGSVLNEQFF
NA 13 TRBJ1-3 TRBV10-3 many TGTGCCATCAGTACGGGACTTGGAAACACCATATATTTT CAISTGLGNTIYF
TRBD2 16 TRBJ2-1 TRBV6-2/TRBV6-3 NA TGTGCCAGCAAACGATGGGGCCGGGACTACGACAATGAGCAGTTCTTC CASKRWGRDYDNEQFF
TRBD1 19 TRBJ2-2 TRBV5-1 few TGCGCCAGCAGCTTGGATTCGGGACAGACATACGCGAACACCGGGGAGCTGTTTTTT CASSLDSGQTYANTGELFF
TRBD1 14 TRBJ1-2 TRBV12-3/TRBV12-4 NA TGTGCCAGCAGACAACGCGGGACAGGGGCTGGCTACACCTTC CASRQRGTGAGYTF
NA 13 TRBJ1-2 TRBV14 few TGTGCCAGCAGCCGCGCGGACAGTTACGGCTACACCTTC CASSRADSYGYTF